This T cell receptor beta chain is from a study of patients and donors after allogeneic stem cell transplantation. Germline-derived CDR1 and CDR2 are SEHNR and FQNEAQ (reference sequence). V was cut by 1 base and J by 4 bases, with 10 bases left in between. The CDR3 extends over 14 amino acids. This clonotype was found many times. A single record per CDR3 protein comes from TCRdb applying MiXCR to the RT-PCR reads. The sample holds tens of thousands of distinct CDR3 sequences, around 5% seen once. V is TRBV7-9 and J is TRBJ2-5, with unresolved D. The sequenced sample consisted of blood, either unsorted or a sorted T cell fraction (not recorded which). The source is a human donor who was either an allogeneic HSCT recipient or a stem cell or donor lymphocyte infusion donor (not recorded which). It is not recorded whose cells these are; they may come from a transplant donor. The CDR3 region is CASSLGISGETQYF. CDR3 nucleotides: TGTGCCAGCAGCTTAGGTATCTCGGGAGAGACCCAGTACTTC.